The 12 T cell receptor beta chains given below trace back to one sample, sequenced in a study of control samples from healthy donors and cancer patients. This table comes from immunoSEQ multiplex PCR, and its TCRdb copy is limited to in-frame clones, with some not included. The data show about 120,000 clones, with around 92% seen just once and roughly 0.54% held by the top ten. Sequencing was performed on PBMCs. The receptors stem from an elderly man with head and neck cancer.

The chain employs TRBV7-9 and TRBJ1-1; 7 bases are shared with TRBD1. CDR1 is SEHNR, CDR2 FQNEAQ, per germline (reference sequence). The CDR3 consists of 13 residues. V shed 7 bases, J shed 1 base, and the junction held 3 bases outside the gene matches. CDR3 DNA: TGTGCCAGCAAACAGGGGCGGAACACTGAAGCTTTCTTT. This gives the protein CASKQGRNTEAFF.

The chain has TRBV5-1 and TRBJ2-3, with D hard to call. The germline V gene encodes CDR1 SGHRS and CDR2 YFSETQ. The CDR3 is 13 amino acids. The ends were cut back, 3 bases at V and 0 bases at J, with 5 bases in the middle. This CDR3 reads CASSSPSTDTQYF. The CDR3 DNA is TGCGCCAGCAGCTCGCCTAGCACAGATACGCAGTATTTT. The variable domain in full, completed from reference TRBV5-1 and TRBJ2-3, reads KAGVTQTPRYLIKTRGQQVTLSCSPISGHRSVSWYQQTPGQGLQFLFEYFSETQRNKGNFPGRFSGRQFSNSRSEMNVSTLELGDSALYLCASSSPSTDTQYFGPGTRLTVL.

The J gene is TRBJ2-7, the V gene TRBV28; D is ambiguous. The CDR3 covers 14 residues. Germline values: CDR1 MDHEN, CDR2 SYDVKM. The V and J ends lost 7 bases and 4 bases respectively, with 17 bases between them. CDR3 loop: CASTPHLRAYEQYF. The CDR3 DNA reads TGTGCCAGCACCCCACATTTAAGGGCGTACGAGCAGTACTTC.

The chain joins TRBV27 to TRBJ2-1, with 11 bases that match TRBD2. V lost 7 bases, J lost 2 bases, and 4 bases stayed unmatched. This CDR3 is built from 15 residues. The germline CDR1 and CDR2 sequences are MNHEY and SMNVEV (reference sequence). The CDR3 bases are TGTGCCAGCACCTTGACTAGCGGGGCCTACAATGAGCAGTTCTTC. This encodes CASTLTSGAYNEQFF.

The chain employs TRBV12-3 or TRBV12-4 and TRBJ2-7; no reliable D call. The CDR3 sequence is 12 residues long. V lost 6 bases and J 3 bases, leaving 9 bases between the germline ends. The CDR3 loop reads CASSYPYYEQYF. The DNA for the CDR3 is TGTGCCAGCAGCTACCCTTACTACGAGCAGTACTTC.

This clone was recorded only once. The CDR3 loop reads CASRETGAGGYTF. In DNA, the CDR3 is TGTGCCAGCAGGGAGACAGGGGCGGGTGGCTACACCTTC. V usage is TRBV6-5 and J usage is TRBJ1-2, with TRBD1 matching over 8 bases. V shed 6 bases and J 7 bases; nucleotides not matched to a gene: 7. Germline lookup yields CDR1 MNHEY and CDR2 SVGAGI. This CDR3 is built from 13 residues.

This clone is classed as medium-sized. The sample holds other DNA sequences that translate to the same CDR3. The chain joins TRBV12-3 or TRBV12-4 to TRBJ1-1; D is possibly TRBD1 (5 bases). The length of the CDR3 is 13 residues. V lost 2 bases, J lost 2 bases, and 6 bases lay in between. CDR3 in DNA: TGTGCCAGCAGTTTACAGGGAAACACTGAAGCTTTCTTT. It translates to CASSLQGNTEAFF.

V and J are TRBV12-3 or TRBV12-4 and TRBJ1-1; no clear D. This CDR3 contains 11 residues. The V and J ends lost 3 bases and 6 bases respectively, with 5 bases between them. CDR3 residues: CASSFEAEAFF. The CDR3 DNA sequence: TGTGCCAGCAGTTTTGAAGCTGAAGCTTTCTTT.

The chain carries TRBV18 and TRBJ2-2; 7 bases agree with TRBD2. Trimming took 4 bases from V and 4 from J; bases not matched to a gene: 6. CDR1 and CDR2 from the germline V gene are KGHSH and LQKENI. The CDR3 runs 15 residues. In DNA, the CDR3 is TGTGCCAGCTCACGACCTAGCGGCTCCACCGGGGAGCTGTTTTTT. Amino acid sequence: CASSRPSGSTGELFF. Full variable domain (remainder filled in from reference TRBV18 and TRBJ2-2): NAGVMQNPRHLVRRRGQEARLRCSPMKGHSHVYWYRQLPEEGLKFMVYLQKENIIDESGMPKERFSAEFPKEGPSILRIQQVVRGDSAAYFCASSRPSGSTGELFFGEGSRLTVL.

This chain uses TRBV5-1 with TRBJ2-1; D perhaps matches TRBD2 (6 bases). The CDR3 totals 16 residues. Germline lookup yields CDR1 SGHRS and CDR2 YFSETQ. V lost 1 base to trimming and J lost 4 bases, with 15 bases between them. DNA for the CDR3: TGCGCCAGCAGCTTGATGCCGGGAGCGGGTTACAATGAGCAGTTCTTC. Translation gives CASSLMPGAGYNEQFF.

The chain joins TRBV5-1 to TRBJ1-1; TRBD1 matches 10 bases. Germline trimming cut 6 bases from V and 2 bases from J; bases unmatched to any gene: 7. This CDR3 spans 15 amino acids. In germline, CDR1 is SGHRS, CDR2 YFSETQ. In DNA, the CDR3 is TGCGCCAGCACCAGGACAGGGGGAGGCAACACTGAAGCTTTCTTT. Protein sequence: CASTRTGGGNTEAFF.

The chain uses TRBV5-1 and TRBJ2-7, with D perhaps TRBD2 (6 bases). The germline CDR1 and CDR2 sequences are SGHRS and YFSETQ. The CDR3 runs 14 residues. Trimming pared 3 bases from V and 4 bases from J, leaving 14 bases between. CDR3 in amino acids: CASSSGEVMYEQYF. In nucleotides, the CDR3 is TGCGCCAGCAGCTCTGGGGAGGTCATGTACGAGCAGTACTTC.